Below, one T cell receptor beta chain is given with its context. The target of this receptor is not known. Base qualities are not provided; no much larger clone lies one nucleotide away. Other DNA sequences in this specimen translate into the identical CDR3. The cohort consisted of 600 to 750 healthy bone marrow donors. All cohort members were sampled while nominally healthy, although unrecorded immune exposures were likely present. Of the 600 or so cohort members, nearly 300 had a positive CMV serostatus and 350 to 450 had a negative one, while no CMV serostatus was recorded for the donor. Every donor gave a peripheral blood sample, and the peripheral blood mononuclear cells from that sample were used for TCR beta sequencing. The Qiagen DNeasy Blood Extraction Kit was used to extract genomic DNA from the blood cell samples. These data belong to a study of cytomegalovirus exposure and HLA in healthy donors (dated by TCRdb to 2017 to 2019). A note on the overall study: An earlier analysis of some 600 of the donors reported about 260 Gb of sequence data and 117 million unique TCR beta sequences obtained from around 190 million T cells. In the later analysis, no new phenotypic data were used to find candidate immune exposures; instead, reliance was placed on TCR beta sequences and their occurrence across donors. Roughly 5 DR-DQ haplotypes were handled as single units for association and clustering, since linkage in the cohort was strong. Alongside the repertoire data, information on donor age, sex, ethnicity and CMV serostatus was compiled. Typing coverage varied by locus: roughly 629-640 donors for A, B, C, DRB1 and DQB1; roughly 520 for DQA1; over 600 for DPA1; 450 to 480 for DPB1. In an earlier analysis of around 540 of the donors, high-throughput TCR beta sequencing was used to judge whether each TCR beta V gene segment behaved as functional or pseudogenic. A later analysis re-examined previously published TCR beta repertoires from several hundred donors and added high-resolution HLA genotyping to investigate patterns of TCR occurrence. Every discovery cohort repertoire had been produced on one sequencing platform. The study profiled the T cell repertoires of hundreds of subjects by immunosequencing and related them to cytomegalovirus serostatus. In addition to the first cohort of around 670 subjects, a separate validation cohort of 120 different subjects was used. The aim of the study was to test whether cataloging public T cell receptors could identify signatures of past pathogen exposure. Among the roughly 400 genotyped donors, more than 70% belonged to the genetic ancestry cluster associated with self-reported Caucasian donors. A later genetic analysis took genome-wide SNP genotypes for about 65% of the roughly 670 donors and used that subset as a discovery cohort. An early release that covered about 600 HLA-typed donors contained around 330 gigabases of sequencing data and about 84 million unique TCR sequences. HLA typing covered class I and class II loci at four-digit resolution. Among 398 genotyped donors of the cohort, an average of approximately 220,000 unique TCR beta nucleotide sequences was sequenced per donor, of which about 18% were non-productive. The study combined high-throughput TCR immunosequencing, statistical association of individual TCRs with disease status, and machine learning to predict cytomegalovirus infection status.

General conclusions and limits of the study: According to a later analysis, parvovirus B19, influenza, CMV and Epstein-Barr virus appeared linked to several top co-occurrence clusters. At a false discovery rate of 0.05, a later analysis linked about 17,000 TCR beta sequences to specific HLA alleles. Across donors, most TCR sequences were observed very rarely, whereas some public TCRs were present in many individuals. The 87-base-pair reads could not distinguish some IMGT-functional V segments, including TRBV6-2 and TRBV6-3, so those segments were excluded. Sequencing depth was assumed to be roughly uniform across donors in the presence/absence analyses, though that assumption may not hold. The cohort was sequenced for TCR beta chains only, and without alpha or paired-chain data the features that could be detected were limited. Correlated functional status among segregating V segments might be attributable to linkage disequilibrium, but an unknown experimental factor could not be ruled out. A later genetic analysis reported fewer N-insertions in productive TCRs among donors in an Asian-associated ancestry cluster than the approximately 700-donor mean. The classifier was reported to diagnose cytomegalovirus status with high specificity and sensitivity in both the original cohort and the validation cohort. It was suggested by the authors that the approach could potentially be generalized to other disease states and immunological phenotypes. Approximately 16 rarely observed V segments, including chromosome 9 orphons, were excluded from the earlier analysis of some 590 of the donors because counts were too low. The sequencing pipeline was judged likely to have produced a cluster of highly shared sequence variants as a technical artifact. The study listed 150 to 200 TCR beta chains as associated with cytomegalovirus. In vitro tests confirmed that a few of the cytomegalovirus-associated TCR beta chains recognize cytomegalovirus antigens. V-gene and J-gene trimming of TCR beta chains was associated with a missense DCLRE1C variant in a later genetic analysis, and the association was replicated in an independent cohort. In an earlier analysis of about 600 of the donors, most TCR beta V segments appeared in productive rearrangements about 87% or about 30% of the time, broadly matching IMGT annotations. In a later analysis, the rate of TCR association differed among HLA loci, with DRB1 alleles having the most associated TCRs and HLA-C alleles having the fewest. Compared with equally common non-associated chains, HLA-associated TCR beta chains in a later analysis were more clonally expanded and had lower generation probabilities. In a later analysis, most CMV-associated TCR beta chains were found to appear HLA-restricted, with HLA associations seemingly driven largely by CMV exposure. The only immune exposure information available for the cohort was CMV serostatus. A further reported finding was that TCR beta sequences accurately predicted the HLA-A and HLA-B alleles for most subjects in the first cohort. Assigning TCR associations to individual alleles was difficult when HLA alleles, especially DR and DQ, strongly co-occurred. Because HLA typing was missing for some donors at each locus, association tests included only the typed subset.

V is cut back by 6 bases and J by 2 bases, with 3 bases in the junction unmatched. CDR1 and CDR2 are drawn from the germline V gene: MNHEY, SVGAGI. From cysteine to phenylalanine, the CDR3 is 15 amino acids long. This entry keeps only the CDR3 DNA: 45 bases, framed from base 1. The library came from the immunoSEQ multiplex PCR assay. For the multiplex PCR, a mixture combining 60 forward primers for TCR Vbeta segments and 13 reverse primers for TCR Jbeta segments was used. Amplification of the CDR3 region of rearranged TCR beta genes was performed with a multiplex PCR assay on genomic DNA. The Illumina HiSeq System was used to sequence the amplified TCR beta libraries as 87-base-pair reads. The published analysis was carried out like this. Across the 600 to 700 repertoires, a later analysis counted roughly 77 million unique TCR beta chains, 9.5 million to 12 million of which were shared by at least two donors. To remove PCR and sequencing errors, raw reads were error-corrected and collapsed into unique sequences using a nearest-neighbor algorithm that merged closely related sequences. Alignment of CDR3 sequences to IMGT reference sequences was used to assign V, D and J gene segments. For a sequence to be retained, a match of at least six nucleotides was required to both a V gene segment and a J gene segment. A rearrangement counted as productive if the CDR3 had no stop codons and remained in frame with V and J, and every other rearrangement counted as non-productive. CDR3 was defined according to IMGT convention as the region running from the second conserved V-encoded cysteine to the conserved J-encoded phenylalanine. The earlier analysis of some 540 of the donors excluded any sequence lacking an unambiguous match to a single V gene segment. An earlier analysis of 587 of the donors classified V segments as functional when productive rearrangements were above 56.7% and as segregating when the standard deviation between donors was above 5%. A statistical classification framework was developed to diagnose cytomegalovirus status using the catalog of TCR beta chain sequences. In a later analysis, TCR nucleotide sequences were compared against IMGT/GENE-DB human TR gene sequences so that V and J genes could be assigned. A later analysis assigned CDR3 sequences and most-parsimonious VDJ recombination scenarios with the TCRdist pipeline. In a later analysis, every TCR beta chain was defined by the combination of its CDR3 amino acid sequence and its V-gene family, and reads without a unique V-gene family were dropped. As a way to deal with suspected cross-contamination and a sequencing artifact, a later analysis dropped hundreds of nucleotide sequences that were highly shared and had low generation probability. For each public chain, a later analysis derived a clonal expansion index from normalized ranks of inferred template counts within each repertoire. Generation probabilities in a later analysis came from a VDJ recombination model fitted to out-of-frame rearrangements, and those results were checked against IGoR. In a later analysis, hypergeometric tests were used to score TCR-TCR, TCR-HLA and TCR-CMV co-occurrence, with a repertoire-size bias correction applied to TCR pairs. In a later analysis, false discovery rates were estimated by permuting HLA or CMV assignments 20 times. In a later analysis, co-occurring TCRs were grouped using DBSCAN, and TCRdist sequence similarity was added for clustering within HLA-allele-positive subsets. Co-occurrence clustering excluded repertoires with fewer than 30,000 or more than 120,000 public chains, plus five with anomalous nucleotide sharing. The source is immuneACCESS, and TCRdb retained only in-frame sequences with V and J called. Part of the clones is not carried over; for the studies checked, unresolved V genes explain less than half of this, and the remainder is unexplained. The V and J calls and clone size come from that table; D and trimming were worked out from the DNA. The sample profile shows tens of thousands of clones; over 75% of them were found once. The top ten constitute 6.5% of the sample.

This TCR was sampled from a human donor in good health. The chain employs TRBV6-5 and TRBJ2-5, and 13 junctional nucleotides match TRBD2. The specimen was PBMCs. The DNA reads as follows: TGTGCCAGCAGCCGACTAGCGGGGGGACAAGAGACCCAGTACTTC. This codes for CASSRLAGGQETQYF.